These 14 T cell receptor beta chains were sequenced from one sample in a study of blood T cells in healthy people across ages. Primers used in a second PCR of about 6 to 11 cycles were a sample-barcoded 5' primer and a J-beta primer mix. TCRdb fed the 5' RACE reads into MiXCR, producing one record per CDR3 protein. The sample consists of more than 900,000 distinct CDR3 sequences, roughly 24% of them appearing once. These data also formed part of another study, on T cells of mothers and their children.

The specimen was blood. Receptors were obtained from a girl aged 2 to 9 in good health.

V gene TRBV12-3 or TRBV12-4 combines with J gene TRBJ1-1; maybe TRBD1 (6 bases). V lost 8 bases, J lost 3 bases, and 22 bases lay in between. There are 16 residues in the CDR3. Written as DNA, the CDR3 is TGTGCCAGCTCCCCGACCGGGGGGCGCCCGGACACTGAAGCTTTCTTT. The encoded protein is CASSPTGGRPDTEAFF.

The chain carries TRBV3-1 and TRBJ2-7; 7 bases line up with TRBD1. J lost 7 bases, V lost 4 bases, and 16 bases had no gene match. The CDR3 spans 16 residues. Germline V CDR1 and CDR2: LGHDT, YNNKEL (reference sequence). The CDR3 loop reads CASSPMNRQGRNEQYF. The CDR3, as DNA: TGTGCCAGCAGCCCGATGAATCGACAGGGTAGGAATGAGCAGTACTTC.

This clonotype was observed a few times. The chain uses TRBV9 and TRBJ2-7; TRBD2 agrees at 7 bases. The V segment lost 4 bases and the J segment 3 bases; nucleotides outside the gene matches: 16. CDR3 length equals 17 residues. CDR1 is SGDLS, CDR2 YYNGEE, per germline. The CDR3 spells CASSSPGGLAANYEQYF. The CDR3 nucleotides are TGTGCCAGCAGCTCCCCCGGAGGGCTAGCGGCGAACTACGAGCAGTACTTC. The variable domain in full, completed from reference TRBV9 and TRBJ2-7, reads DSGVTQTPKHLITATGQRVTLRCSPRSGDLSVYWYQQSLDQGLQFLIQYYNGEERAKGNILERFSAQQFPDLHSELNLSSLELGDSALYFCASSSPGGLAANYEQYFGPGTRLTVT.

The CDR3 is CASSLEDRVPQHF. In DNA, the CDR3 is TGTGCCAGCAGTCTAGAGGACAGGGTGCCCCAGCATTTT. V usage is TRBV6-2 or TRBV6-3 and J usage is TRBJ1-5; 8 nucleotides align to TRBD1. The CDR3 has 13 residues. Germline V lookup: CDR1 MNHEY, CDR2 SVGEGT. J lost 9 bases, V lost 5 bases, and 6 bases had no gene match.

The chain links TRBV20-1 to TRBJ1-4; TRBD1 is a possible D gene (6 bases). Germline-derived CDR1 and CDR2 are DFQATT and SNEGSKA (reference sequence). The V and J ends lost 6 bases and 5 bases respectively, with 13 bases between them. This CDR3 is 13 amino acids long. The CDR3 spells CSALDSLNEKLFF. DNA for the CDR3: TGCAGTGCCTTGGACAGCCTGAATGAAAAACTGTTTTTT.

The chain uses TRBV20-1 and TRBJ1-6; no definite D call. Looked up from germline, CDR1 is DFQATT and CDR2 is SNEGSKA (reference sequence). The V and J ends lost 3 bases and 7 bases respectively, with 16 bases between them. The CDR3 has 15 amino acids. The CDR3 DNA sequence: TGCAGTGCTAGCGTCTGGAGCCAGATGAATTCACCCCTCCACTTT. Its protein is CSASVWSQMNSPLHF.

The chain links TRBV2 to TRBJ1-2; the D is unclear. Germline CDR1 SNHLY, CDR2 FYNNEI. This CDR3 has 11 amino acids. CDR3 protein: CSTYTHYGYTF. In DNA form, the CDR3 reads TGTAGTACTTACACACATTATGGCTACACCTTC.

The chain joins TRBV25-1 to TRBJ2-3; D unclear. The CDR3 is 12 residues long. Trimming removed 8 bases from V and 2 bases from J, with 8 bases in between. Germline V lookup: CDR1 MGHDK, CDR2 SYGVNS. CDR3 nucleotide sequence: TGTGCCAGCCAGGAATCCACAGATACGCAGTATTTT. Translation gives CASQESTDTQYF.

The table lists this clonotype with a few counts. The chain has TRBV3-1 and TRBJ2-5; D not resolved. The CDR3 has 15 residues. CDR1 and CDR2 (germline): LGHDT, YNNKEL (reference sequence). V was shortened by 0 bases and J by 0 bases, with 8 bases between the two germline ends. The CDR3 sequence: CASSQESIYQETQYF. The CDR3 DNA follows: TGTGCCAGCAGCCAAGAATCTATTTACCAAGAGACCCAGTACTTC.

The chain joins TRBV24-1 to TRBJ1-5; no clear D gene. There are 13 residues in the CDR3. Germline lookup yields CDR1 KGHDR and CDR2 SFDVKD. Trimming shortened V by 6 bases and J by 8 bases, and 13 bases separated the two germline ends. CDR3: CATSQARLKPQHF. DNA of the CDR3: TGTGCCACCAGTCAGGCCCGACTTAAGCCCCAGCATTTT.

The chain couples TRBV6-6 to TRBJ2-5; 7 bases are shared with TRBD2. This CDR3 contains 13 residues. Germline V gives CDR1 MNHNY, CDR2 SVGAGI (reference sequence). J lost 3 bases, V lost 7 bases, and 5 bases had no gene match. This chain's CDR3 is CASKRGGKETQYF. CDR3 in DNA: TGTGCCAGCAAGAGGGGAGGGAAAGAGACCCAGTACTTC.

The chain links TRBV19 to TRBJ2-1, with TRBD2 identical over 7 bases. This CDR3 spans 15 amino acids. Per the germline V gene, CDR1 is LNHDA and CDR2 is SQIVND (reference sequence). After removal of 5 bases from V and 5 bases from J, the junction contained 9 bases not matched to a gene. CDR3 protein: CASSGFSGPNNEQFF. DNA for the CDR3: TGTGCCAGTAGTGGATTTAGCGGGCCTAACAATGAGCAGTTCTTC.

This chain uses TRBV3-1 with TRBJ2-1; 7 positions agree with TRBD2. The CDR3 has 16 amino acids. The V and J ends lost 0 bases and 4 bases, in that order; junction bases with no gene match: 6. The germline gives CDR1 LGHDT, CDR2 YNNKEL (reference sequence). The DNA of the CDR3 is TGTGCCAGCAGCCAAGAAAGCTGGGAGGGATACAATGAGCAGTTCTTC. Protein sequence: CASSQESWEGYNEQFF.

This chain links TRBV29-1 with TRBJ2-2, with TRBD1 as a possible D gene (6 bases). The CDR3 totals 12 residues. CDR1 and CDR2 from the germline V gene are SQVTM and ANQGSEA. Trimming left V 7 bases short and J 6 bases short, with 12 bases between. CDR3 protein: CSGIKGAGELFF. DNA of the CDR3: TGCAGCGGCATCAAGGGGGCCGGGGAGCTGTTTTTT.